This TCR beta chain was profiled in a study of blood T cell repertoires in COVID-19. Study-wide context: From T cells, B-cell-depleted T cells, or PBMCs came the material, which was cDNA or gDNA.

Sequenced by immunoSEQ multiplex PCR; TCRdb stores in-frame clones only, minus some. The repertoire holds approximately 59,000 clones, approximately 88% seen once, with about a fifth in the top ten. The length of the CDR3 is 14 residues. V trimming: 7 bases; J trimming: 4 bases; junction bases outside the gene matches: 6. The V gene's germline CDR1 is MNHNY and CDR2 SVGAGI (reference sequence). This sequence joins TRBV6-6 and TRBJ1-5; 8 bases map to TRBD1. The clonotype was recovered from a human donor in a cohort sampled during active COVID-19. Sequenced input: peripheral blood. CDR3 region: CASNDRGSNQPQHF. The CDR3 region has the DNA TGTGCCAGCAATGACAGGGGTTCGAATCAGCCCCAGCATTTT.